This T cell receptor beta chain was identified during a study of blood T cell repertoires in COVID-19. Study at large: Sites in the United States, Italy and Spain provided acute and convalescent COVID-19 samples. Nucleic acid was either cDNA or gDNA, and it came from T cells, B-cell-depleted T cells, or PBMCs.

All enrollees were about 18 to 100 years old and from 24 US areas. Allocation to cohorts depended on clinical history reported by the participants. Sequenced by immunoSEQ multiplex PCR; TCRdb stores in-frame clones only, minus some. The sample records fewer than 300,000 clones, approximately 82% being singletons. The CDR3 length is 12 residues. Germline V gene data show CDR1 as SGHNT and CDR2 as YENEEA. The chain joins TRBV11-3 to TRBJ2-3, with 7 positions matching TRBD1. The sample comprised PBMCs or T cells enriched from blood (not recorded which). This clonotype originated in a middle-aged man who had been exposed to COVID-19. The CDR3 DNA sequence: TGTGCGTCAGGGGGAAGAGCAGATACGCAGTATTTT. It translates to CASGGRADTQYF.